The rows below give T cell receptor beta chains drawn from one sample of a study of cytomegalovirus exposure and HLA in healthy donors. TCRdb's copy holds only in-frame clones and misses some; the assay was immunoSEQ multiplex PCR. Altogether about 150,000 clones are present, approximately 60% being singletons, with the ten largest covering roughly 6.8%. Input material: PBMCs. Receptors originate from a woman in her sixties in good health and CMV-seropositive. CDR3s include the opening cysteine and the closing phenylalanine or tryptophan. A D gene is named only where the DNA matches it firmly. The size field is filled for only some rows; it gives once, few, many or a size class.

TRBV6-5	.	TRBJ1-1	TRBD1	TGTGCCAGCAGCTGGGACAGGCGGAACACTGAAGCTTTCTTT	CASSWDRRNTEAFF
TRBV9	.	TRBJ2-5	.	TGTGCCAGCAACCCTAGCTGGCGCGCAATCTTCAAAGAGACCCAGTACTTC	CASNPSWRAIFKETQYF
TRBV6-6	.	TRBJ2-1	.	TGTGCCAGCAGCAATCAGGGGGGCTCCTACAATGAGCAGTTCTTC	CASSNQGGSYNEQFF
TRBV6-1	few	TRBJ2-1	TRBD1	TGTGCCAGCAGTGAAGCGCTTTGGACCGGGACAGGGGCCAATGAGCAGTTCTTC	CASSEALWTGTGANEQFF
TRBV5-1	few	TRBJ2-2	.	TGCGCCAGCAGCTTGGCTTCGAACACCGGGGAGCTGTTTTTT	CASSLASNTGELFF
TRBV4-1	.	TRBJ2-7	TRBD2	TGCGCCAGCAGCCGCTCGGGACTAGCGGGAGGTACTGAGCAGTACTTC	CASSRSGLAGGTEQYF
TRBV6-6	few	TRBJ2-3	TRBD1	TGTGCCAGCAGTTCTCCGGGACAGGGTGCAGATACGCAGTATTTT	CASSSPGQGADTQYF
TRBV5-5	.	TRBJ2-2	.	TGTGCCAGCAGCCTCTTAACCGGGGAGCTGTTTTTT	CASSLLTGELFF
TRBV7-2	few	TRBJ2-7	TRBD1	TGTGCCAGCAGCTTGACAGGGTACAACGAGCAGTACTTC	CASSLTGYNEQYF
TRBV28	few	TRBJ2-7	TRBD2	TGTGCCAGCAGCAAGGGACTAGCGGAGTACGAGCAGTACTTC	CASSKGLAEYEQYF
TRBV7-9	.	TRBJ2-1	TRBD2	TGTGCCGTCAGACTAGCGGGCATTTACAATGAGCAGTTCTTC	CAVRLAGIYNEQFF
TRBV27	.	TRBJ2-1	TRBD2	TGTGCCAGCAGTTGGGGCGGGGGAGCGGGAGTCAATGAGCAGTTCTTC	CASSWGGGAGVNEQFF
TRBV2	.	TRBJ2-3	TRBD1	TGTGCCAGCAGTGAAGAGACAGGGGGCAACGATACGCAGTATTTT	CASSEETGGNDTQYF
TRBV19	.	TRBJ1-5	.	TGTGCCAGTACCAAGACAGGTGGGAATCAGCCCCAGCATTTT	CASTKTGGNQPQHF
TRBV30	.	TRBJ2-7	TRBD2	TGTGCCTGGAGTGTCCTAGCGGGAGGCGAGCAGTACTTC	CAWSVLAGGEQYF
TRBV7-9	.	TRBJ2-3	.	TGTGCCAGCAGCTCCTCTTGGGGAGATGCGCAGTATTTT	CASSSSWGDAQYF